This T cell receptor (beta chain) originates from a study of T cells after yellow fever vaccination (dated by TCRdb to the late 2010s). In the study overall: The SMART-Seq v4 Ultra Low Input RNA kit was used to prepare libraries from fractions with low cell numbers. To follow T-cell clones before and after primary and booster YFV17D yellow fever vaccination, bulk TCR alpha and beta repertoires were sequenced over time. Blood was collected at multiple timepoints before and after primary and secondary immunization, and bulk PBMC replicates and cell subsets were isolated. Two healthy male donors, one aged 18 to 29 and one aged 30 to 40 years, made up the cohort. Overall study results and their limits: A small share of clonotypes was detected in both CD4 and CD8 compartments, with the overlap likely arising from convergent recombination. Computational filtering was required because FACS-sorted repertoires could contain abundant contaminating clonotypes from the bulk population. Because only two donors were included in the study, the extent to which the findings can be generalized is limited. The secondary T-cell response was found to be weaker but faster than the primary response, with a peak reached on day 5 rather than on day 15. After the booster, most clones that had expanded after primary vaccination were detected again (approximately 96% of CD4 and around nine tenths of CD8), suggesting broad maintenance of memory.

This specimen's treatment or condition label, per the study, means: live attenuated yellow fever vaccine strain. PBMCs were isolated from peripheral blood using a standard Ficoll-Paque protocol. Dynabeads CD4 and CD8 positive selection kits were used to isolate the CD4 and CD8 T-cell fractions. RNA was extracted with TriZol from bulk PBMCs, CD4 and CD8 fractions, and dextramer-positive and dextramer-negative fractions. TCR cDNA was synthesized by 5'RACE template switching, through which a universal primer site and unique molecular identifiers were introduced. Priming of cDNA synthesis was performed from both the TCR alpha and TCR beta constant segments. Library amplification involved two PCR steps, and the second step added sample barcodes and sequencing adapters. Sequencing of the libraries was done on either Illumina HiSeq 2500 (2x100 bp) or NovaSeq (2x150 bp). Regarding the original processing steps: MIGEC was used to demultiplex reads and collapse the reads into UMI consensus sequences, and MiXCR was used for V(D)J alignment. Vaccine-responding clonotypes were identified with edgeR using replicate PBMC samples, with FDR below 0.01 and a log2 fold change above 5 up to day 15 being required. Bulk clonotypes were assigned CD4 or CD8 identity according to which sequenced CD4 or CD8 repertoire held them at higher abundance. TCRdb took the public reads, trimmed them with fastp at Q25, ran MiXCR for clone calling and kept in-frame beta chains. CDR3 protein duplicates are merged, each entry listing the most common genes and DNA. TCRdb, not the authors, supplied the V and J calls. The sample yields over 200,000 distinct CDR3 sequences; 6.7% were counted once. The ten largest account for 1.1% of the sample.

In its sample, this clonotype was seen many times. There is no known antigen for this receptor. The input lacks base qualities; no much larger clone sits a single base away. V loses 0 bases, J loses 7 bases, and the germline ends lie 12 bases apart. From the cysteine up to the phenylalanine, the CDR3 has a length of 14 residues. Only CDR3 DNA is held: 42 bases, read in frame from base 1. The germline V gene sets CDR1 to LGHNA and CDR2 to YSLEER. Sequencing used CD4+ T cells sorted from PBMCs, obtained on the day of the yellow fever booster vaccination. The clonotype originates from a young man who received the YFV17D yellow fever vaccine. This sequence uses TRBV4-3 and TRBJ2-5; TRBD2 is perhaps the D gene, given 6 matching bases. The DNA sequence follows: TGCGCCAGCAGCCAAGAGGGGGGTATAGGGACCCAGTACTTC. This codes for CASSQEGGIGTQYF.